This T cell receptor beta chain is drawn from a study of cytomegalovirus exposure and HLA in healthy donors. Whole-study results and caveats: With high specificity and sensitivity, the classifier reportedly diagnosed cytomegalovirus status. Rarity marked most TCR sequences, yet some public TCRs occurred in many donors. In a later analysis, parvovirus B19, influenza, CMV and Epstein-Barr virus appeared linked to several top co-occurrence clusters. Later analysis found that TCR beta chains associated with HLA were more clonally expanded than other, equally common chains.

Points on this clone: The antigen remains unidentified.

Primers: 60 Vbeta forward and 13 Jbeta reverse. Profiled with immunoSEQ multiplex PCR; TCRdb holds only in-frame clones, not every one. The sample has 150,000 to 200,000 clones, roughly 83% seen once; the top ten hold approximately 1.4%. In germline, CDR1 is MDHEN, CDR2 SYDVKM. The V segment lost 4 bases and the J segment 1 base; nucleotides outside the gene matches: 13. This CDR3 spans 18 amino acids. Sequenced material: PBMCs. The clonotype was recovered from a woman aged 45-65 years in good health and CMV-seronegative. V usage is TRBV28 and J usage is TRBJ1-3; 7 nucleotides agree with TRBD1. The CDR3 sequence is CASSSLRAGQKSGNTIYF. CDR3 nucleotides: TGTGCCAGCAGTTCCCTGAGGGCGGGACAGAAATCTGGAAACACCATATATTTT.